What follows describes a single TCR beta chain. The data derive from a study of cytomegalovirus exposure and HLA in healthy donors. Germline CDR1 reads MNHNS; CDR2 reads SASEGT. The length of the CDR3 is 14 residues. The V and J ends lost 5 bases and 3 bases, in that order; junction bases with no gene match: 6. The repertoire was sequenced with immunoSEQ multiplex PCR; TCRdb's copy has only in-frame clones and lacks some. The data contain more than 60,000 clones, about 89% of them singletons. V gene TRBV6-1 combines with J gene TRBJ1-2; 7 positions agree with TRBD1. The sequence was collected from a woman aged 18 to 35 in good health and CMV-seronegative. Sequenced input: PBMCs. The CDR3 DNA follows: TGTGCCAGCAGTATGACAGGGCCCTACTATGGCTACACCTTC. This encodes CASSMTGPYYGYTF.